A selection of T cell receptor beta chains follows, all from one sample in a study of blood T cell repertoires in COVID-19. Sequencing used immunoSEQ multiplex PCR; TCRdb keeps in-frame clones, though not all of them. The table has about 34,000 clones, roughly 77% seen once; the top ten hold about 15%. The specimen sequenced was peripheral blood. The receptors shown here come from a man older than 75 with active or convalescent COVID-19. The CDR3 runs from the conserved cysteine through the conserved F or W. The order of the fields is clone size, D gene, V gene, J gene, CDR3 DNA, CDR3 protein. D genes are given only for firm matches. Size tells how often a clone was seen (once, few, many) or the class of an expanded clone, and some rows leave it out.

NA	TRBD2	TRBV13	TRBJ2-1	TGTGCCAGCAGCCCGATAGCGGGGTACAATGAGCAGTTCTTC	CASSPIAGYNEQFF
few	TRBD2	TRBV2	TRBJ2-1	TGTGCCAGCAGTGCCTACCCCCCGGGGACTAGCGGGAGGGCCTACAATGAGCAGTTCTTC	CASSAYPPGTSGRAYNEQFF
NA	TRBD1	TRBV6-2/TRBV6-3	TRBJ1-5	TGTGCCAGCAGTTTACGAACAGGGGGCGCAGGTCAGCCCCAGCATTTT	CASSLRTGGAGQPQHF
NA	TRBD2	TRBV5-8	TRBJ2-3	TGTGCCAGCAGCCGAGGGACGGGACTAGCGGGAGTGGTAGATACGCAGTATTTT	CASSRGTGLAGVVDTQYF
NA	TRBD2	TRBV2	TRBJ2-7	TGTGCCAGCGGGACTAGCGGGAGGTTTCTTCCGGGCGAGCAGTACTTC	CASGTSGRFLPGEQYF
NA	NA	TRBV3-1/TRBV3-2	TRBJ2-5	TGTGCCAGCCAAACCCGAGCGGAGACCCAGTACTTC	CASQTRAETQYF
NA	NA	TRBV24-1	TRBJ2-5	TGTGCCACCAGTGACGGGGGGCTTGAGACCCAGTACTTC	CATSDGGLETQYF
NA	NA	TRBV6-5	TRBJ1-1	TGTGCCAGCAGTTACTCGACTTTTGCTGAAGCTTTCTTT	CASSYSTFAEAFF
few	NA	TRBV10-3	TRBJ2-3	TGTGCCTCGACAGGTAGCACAGATACGCAGTATTTT	CASTGSTDTQYF
NA	NA	TRBV6-1	TRBJ1-1	TGTGCCAGCAGTGACGGGGGGATACGGGGAGCTTTCTTT	CASSDGGIRGAFF
NA	NA	TRBV5-5	TRBJ1-5	TGTGCCAGCAGCTTGGTAGCAGGGCGCAATCAGCCCCAGCATTTT	CASSLVAGRNQPQHF
NA	NA	TRBV7-2	TRBJ2-5	TGTGCCAGCAGCTTCAGCGGACGTCAACTCCAAGAGACCCAGTACTTC	CASSFSGRQLQETQYF
NA	NA	TRBV9	TRBJ1-2	TGTGCCAGCAGCGTAGGAGAGGGGACTATTAACTATGGCTACACCTTC	CASSVGEGTINYGYTF
NA	TRBD1	TRBV10-1	TRBJ1-1	TGCGCCAGCTCCGGGGACAGGGGGGCTGAAGCTTTCTTT	CASSGDRGAEAFF
NA	NA	TRBV21-1	TRBJ2-7	TGTGCCAGCAGCAAAGGAGGAAACGGTCAGGGGGACTACGAGCAGTACTTC	CASSKGGNGQGDYEQYF
NA	TRBD1	TRBV28	TRBJ1-2	TGTGCCAGCAGCCAAGGACAGGGCTTACGCTATGGCTACACCTTC	CASSQGQGLRYGYTF
NA	TRBD1	TRBV19	TRBJ2-1	TGTGCCAGCCACAGGACAGGCTCAATGGGCCAGTTCTTC	CASHRTGSMGQFF
NA	NA	TRBV12-2	TRBJ1-2	TGTGCAAGTCGCCCAAATCAAGCCATAAACAGGGAGGGGATCTATGGCTACACCTTC	CASRPNQAINREGIYGYTF
few	NA	TRBV30	TRBJ2-3	TGTGCCTGGAGTCATTCGGGGGATACGCAGTATTTT	CAWSHSGDTQYF
NA	TRBD1	TRBV28	TRBJ2-7	TGTGCCAGCAGTCCAGGGGGCAACGATTTCGAGCAGTACTTC	CASSPGGNDFEQYF
NA	TRBD2	TRBV6-6	TRBJ2-2	TGTGCCAGCAGTTTCAATAAGGGAGGGACCGGGGAGCTGTTTTTT	CASSFNKGGTGELFF
NA	TRBD1	TRBV28	TRBJ1-2	TGTGCCAGCAGTTTAAGCCCCATCACAGGGGGCTCTGGCTACACCTTC	CASSLSPITGGSGYTF
NA	NA	TRBV7-9	TRBJ2-1	TGTGCCAGTAAGAGCGGAGTAGACAATGAGCAGTTCTTC	CASKSGVDNEQFF
NA	TRBD1	TRBV7-2	TRBJ1-1	TGTGCCAGCAGCTCCACGAAGGGACAGGGGTTTAGGGGAAGCGAAGCTTTCTTT	CASSSTKGQGFRGSEAFF
NA	TRBD2	TRBV5-4	TRBJ2-5	TGTGCCAGCAGCGCGGGGGCGGGGGGACTAGGGCAAGAGACCCAGTACTTC	CASSAGAGGLGQETQYF
NA	NA	TRBV24-1	TRBJ1-2	TGTGCCACCAGTGATTCATATGGCTACACCTTC	CATSDSYGYTF
NA	TRBD2	TRBV5-1	TRBJ2-7	TGCGCCAGCAGTTTCGGACTAGCGGATACCTACGAGCAGTACTTC	CASSFGLADTYEQYF
NA	TRBD2	TRBV11-2	TRBJ2-1	TGTGCCTCCCAGGGCGCTAGCGGGCATGAGCAGTTCTTC	CASQGASGHEQFF
NA	TRBD1	TRBV27	TRBJ1-6	TGTGCCAGCAGTTTATCGCCCCCACAGGGGCCGAGCTCCTATAATTCACCCCTCCACTTT	CASSLSPPQGPSSYNSPLHF
once	TRBD2	TRBV7-2	TRBJ2-5	TGTGCCAGCAGCTTTGGGGGGGGTCAAGAGACCCAGTACTTC	CASSFGGGQETQYF
NA	TRBD1	TRBV5-6	TRBJ2-3	TGTGCCAGCAGCTTGCGGACAGGGGGGAGCACAGATACGCAGTATTTT	CASSLRTGGSTDTQYF